A single TCR beta chain is shown here with its context. Its specificity is unknown. Molecular barcoded adaptors covering alpha/delta and beta/gamma chains were used on approximately 400 ng RNA. TCRdb analysed the reads with MiXCR anew, one entry per CDR3 protein. The data show around 140,000 distinct CDR3 sequences, 13% seen once. This entry comes from a study of read filtering for tumor transcriptome and immune sequencing. Study-level results: IR-seq captured clonotypes deeper and more reliably than RNA-seq. Sorted CD138-negative bone marrow cells were not purified T cells.

The receptor was isolated from a donor at least 40 years old with multiple myeloma. What was sequenced was a population of CD138-negative cells sorted from bone marrow.

Here the CDR3 reads CASSRRVGLDTEAFF. The CDR3 DNA is TGCGCCAGCAGCCGCCGGGTTGGCCTGGACACTGAAGCTTTCTTT. This chain links TRBV4-3 with TRBJ1-1; D is uncertain. Between the trimmed V and J ends, which lost 4 bases and 3 bases, there was a span of 15 bases. The germline gives CDR1 LGHNA, CDR2 YSLEER. This CDR3 comprises 15 residues.